Listed below are T cell receptor beta chains from one sample, sequenced in a study of post-analysis software for immune sequencing data. Using its own MiXCR run on the PCR reads, TCRdb lists one record per CDR3 protein. The sample holds roughly 650,000 distinct CDR3 sequences, 59% seen once. Sequencing was performed on blood. The receptors shown here come from a girl aged 2-10 years with multiple sclerosis. The CDR3 runs from the conserved cysteine through the conserved F or W. Each record gives: J gene, clone size, D gene, V gene, CDR3 DNA, CDR3 protein. D genes are given only for firm matches. Size values are once, few and many counts, or a class for expanded clones, and some rows have none.

>TRBJ1-6|few|TRBD1|TRBV20-1
TGCAGTGCGCGGACAGGGGACTCACCCCTCCACTTT
CSARTGDSPLHF
>TRBJ2-2|once|.|TRBV5-1
TGCGCCAGCAGCTTGGGACGATCCGGGGAGCTGTTTTTT
CASSLGRSGELFF
>TRBJ2-3|.|.|TRBV11-2
TGTGCCAGCAGCTTAGATCGCAGGGGTATGCCGCAGTATTTT
CASSLDRRGMPQYF
>TRBJ2-1|.|.|TRBV12-3/TRBV12-4
TGTGCCAGCACTCTCGGGCGGAGTGGCTACAATGAGCAGTTCTTC
CASTLGRSGYNEQFF
>TRBJ2-6|few|.|TRBV6-5
TGTGCCAGCAGGTGGAGTGGGGCCAACGTCCTGACTTTC
CASRWSGANVLTF
>TRBJ2-7|.|TRBD1|TRBV10-3
TGTGCCATCAGTGGTCTCCGGGACAGGGCTTCCTACGAGCAGTACTTC
CAISGLRDRASYEQYF
>TRBJ2-3|.|.|TRBV20-1
TGCAGTGCTAGGGGGCCCCCGAGACTGGACAGTCAACAAACCCGGGATACGCAGTATTTT
CSARGPPRLDSQQTRDTQYF
>TRBJ2-1|once|TRBD2|TRBV3-1
TGTGCCAGCAGCCTGGAGACTAGCGCGTTCAATGAGCAGTTCTTC
CASSLETSAFNEQFF
>TRBJ2-2|.|.|TRBV10-3
TGTGCCATCAGTGCGGGTGGACGGTCCGGGGAGCTGTTTTTT
CAISAGGRSGELFF
>TRBJ2-5|.|.|TRBV5-1
TGCGCCAGCAGCTTGTTTTCAGGACAACTAGGAGAGACCCAGTACTTC
CASSLFSGQLGETQYF
>TRBJ2-5|.|.|TRBV6-2/TRBV6-3
TGTGCCACGGGAAGGAGGGCTCGAGAGACCCAGTACTTC
CATGRRARETQYF
>TRBJ1-2|.|.|TRBV2
TGTGCCAGCAGTGAGGCGGTCTATGGCTACACCTTC
CASSEAVYGYTF
>TRBJ1-4|.|.|TRBV5-1
TGCGCCAGCAGCTCTGGGGCTAATGAAAAACTGTTTTTT
CASSSGANEKLFF
>TRBJ2-1|.|.|TRBV5-1
TGCGCCAGCAGCTCCAACCTCGGTGAGCAGTTCTTC
CASSSNLGEQFF
>TRBJ2-1|few|.|TRBV7-2
TGTGCCAGCAGCTCTAGAGAGCTAGCGAGTGAGCAGTTCTTC
CASSSRELASEQFF
>TRBJ2-3|few|TRBD2|TRBV12-3/TRBV12-4
TGTGCCAGCAGTTTAGGGGAGGGCCACGCAGATACGCAGTATTTT
CASSLGEGHADTQYF
>TRBJ2-1|.|TRBD2|TRBV7-9
TGTGCCAGCAATAGCGGGGGGGCGAACAATGAGCAGTTCTTC
CASNSGGANNEQFF
>TRBJ2-4|.|.|TRBV9
TGTGCCAGCAGCCCCTCCGGATCCTACAATGAGCAGTACTTC
CASSPSGSYNEQYF
>TRBJ2-3|.|TRBD2|TRBV20-1
TGCAGTGCTACTAGCGGGAGCGGGGGAGATACGCAGTATTTT
CSATSGSGGDTQYF
>TRBJ1-1|.|.|TRBV11-2
TGTGCCAGCAGCTTCCACGCCATGGAGAACACTGAAGCTTTCTTT
CASSFHAMENTEAFF
>TRBJ1-6|.|.|TRBV20-1
TGCAGTGCTAGTACAGGGACGGGGGATAATTCACCCCTCCACTTT
CSASTGTGDNSPLHF
>TRBJ2-1|.|TRBD2|TRBV5-1
TGCGCCAGCAGCTTGGAAGGACTAGTCTATGAGCAGTTCTTC
CASSLEGLVYEQFF
>TRBJ2-3|few|TRBD2|TRBV27
TGTGCCAGCAGTCCCCTAGCGGGAGAGGTTGGAGATACGCAGTATTTT
CASSPLAGEVGDTQYF
>TRBJ1-1|.|.|TRBV28
TGTGCCACCCTAACCGAAATCGGAACTGAAGCTTTCTTT
CATLTEIGTEAFF
>TRBJ2-5|.|.|TRBV20-1
TGCAGTGCTAGGGGTATACCGGGCGTAGCGACGACGAATCAAGAGACCCAGTACTTC
CSARGIPGVATTNQETQYF
>TRBJ2-5|.|TRBD2|TRBV14
TGTGCCAGCAGCCAAGAGCGGGGGAGCCGTTTAGATGAGCAGTACTTC
CASSQERGSRLDEQYF
>TRBJ2-3|.|.|TRBV4-3
TGCGCCAGCAGCCAAGATCAGGCTTATACGCAGTATTTT
CASSQDQAYTQYF
>TRBJ2-1|.|TRBD2|TRBV5-1
TGCGCCAGCAGAAATAGCGGGACGAATGAGCAGTTCTTC
CASRNSGTNEQFF
>TRBJ2-5|.|.|TRBV12-3/TRBV12-4
TGTGCCAGCAGTCCAGTCCAGGGGGGCTTCGGGGAGACCCAGTACTTC
CASSPVQGGFGETQYF
>TRBJ2-7|.|.|TRBV20-1
TGCAGTGCTAGAGACTGGAGTAGCTACGAGCAGTACTTC
CSARDWSSYEQYF
>TRBJ2-3|.|TRBD2|TRBV2
TGTGCCAGCATGGCGGGGGGGCTCGCAGATACGCAGTATTTT
CASMAGGLADTQYF
>TRBJ2-1|few|.|TRBV4-1
TGCGCCAGCAGCCGTCCGGACAGAGCCGCGGGTGAGCAGTTCTTC
CASSRPDRAAGEQFF
>TRBJ2-7|.|TRBD2|TRBV7-9
TGTGCCAGCAGCGCCGGGACTACAAACAATGAGCAGTACTTC
CASSAGTTNNEQYF
>TRBJ2-7|.|TRBD2|TRBV12-3/TRBV12-4
TGTGCCAGCAGTTCGGGACTAGCGGGAGCCCACGAGCAGTACTTC
CASSSGLAGAHEQYF
>TRBJ2-5|.|TRBD2|TRBV12-3/TRBV12-4
TGTGCCAGCAGCCCGAATCAGCGGGGGAGAGAAGAGACCCAGTACTTC
CASSPNQRGREETQYF
>TRBJ1-2|once|.|TRBV5-1
TGCGCCAGCAGCTTGGGGGTCGGCGACTATGGCTACACCTTC
CASSLGVGDYGYTF
>TRBJ1-2|few|.|TRBV12-3/TRBV12-4
TGTGCCAGCAGGACGAACAGGGAGGGCTATGGCTACACCTTC
CASRTNREGYGYTF
>TRBJ2-5|.|.|TRBV12-3/TRBV12-4
TGTGCCAGCAGTTTAGCTATCGCGGGAAACCAAGAGACCCAGTACTTC
CASSLAIAGNQETQYF
>TRBJ2-5|.|.|TRBV28
TGTGCCAGCAGTGGCAGGGACCAAGAGACCCAGTACTTC
CASSGRDQETQYF
>TRBJ2-5|.|TRBD2|TRBV5-1
TGCGCCAGCAGCTTTTTAGCGGGGAGACAAGAGACCCAGTACTTC
CASSFLAGRQETQYF
>TRBJ1-2|.|TRBD1|TRBV5-5
TGTGCCAACAGCTTGGGACACTCAGGGGGCAGTGGCTACACCTTC
CANSLGHSGGSGYTF
>TRBJ2-6|.|.|TRBV7-2
TGTGCCAGCAGCTTCCCGGTCACCTCTGGGGCCAACGTCCTGACTTTC
CASSFPVTSGANVLTF
>TRBJ2-1|.|TRBD2|TRBV20-1
TGCAGTGCTAGAGACACTAGCGGGGGGGCCTGGGATGAGCAGTTCTTC
CSARDTSGGAWDEQFF
>TRBJ1-1|.|.|TRBV4-3
TGCGCCAGCAGCCAAAAGGCAAACACTGAAGCTTTCTTT
CASSQKANTEAFF
>TRBJ1-4|.|.|TRBV5-1
TGCGCCAGCAGCTGGACCGGGACAATTAGTGGGAATGAAAAACTGTTTTTT
CASSWTGTISGNEKLFF
>TRBJ1-1|.|TRBD1|TRBV10-3
TGTGCCATCAGCGGGACAGGGGATGGGCTTGAAGCTTTCTTT
CAISGTGDGLEAFF
>TRBJ2-3|.|TRBD2|TRBV2
TGTGCCAGCAGTTCTAGCGGGAACGGCTGGGGGGATACGCAGTATTTT
CASSSSGNGWGDTQYF
>TRBJ2-1|.|.|TRBV12-3/TRBV12-4
TGTGCCAGCAGTACCGAAGGGTGGGGGGGGGCGAATGAGCAGTTCTTC
CASSTEGWGGANEQFF
>TRBJ1-1|.|.|TRBV29-1
TGCAGCGTTGAAACTGACAGGAACACTGAAGCTTTCTTT
CSVETDRNTEAFF
>TRBJ2-5|.|.|TRBV15
TGTGCGCCCGATGAGACCCAGTACTTC
CAPDETQYF
>TRBJ2-1|.|.|TRBV12-3/TRBV12-4
TGTGCCAGCAGACCTCGGGGGCAGATTAGCAATGAGCAGTTCTTC
CASRPRGQISNEQFF
>TRBJ2-1|few|.|TRBV7-9
TGTGCCCGTGCGGGCTGGCACAATGAGCAGTTCTTC
CARAGWHNEQFF
>TRBJ2-3|.|.|TRBV9
TGTGCCAGCAGCGTTCGAGGGGATACAGATACGCAGTATTTT
CASSVRGDTDTQYF
>TRBJ2-5|.|TRBD1|TRBV27
TGTGCCAGCAGTTCCCGGGACAGGGCACAAGAGACCCAGTACTTC
CASSSRDRAQETQYF